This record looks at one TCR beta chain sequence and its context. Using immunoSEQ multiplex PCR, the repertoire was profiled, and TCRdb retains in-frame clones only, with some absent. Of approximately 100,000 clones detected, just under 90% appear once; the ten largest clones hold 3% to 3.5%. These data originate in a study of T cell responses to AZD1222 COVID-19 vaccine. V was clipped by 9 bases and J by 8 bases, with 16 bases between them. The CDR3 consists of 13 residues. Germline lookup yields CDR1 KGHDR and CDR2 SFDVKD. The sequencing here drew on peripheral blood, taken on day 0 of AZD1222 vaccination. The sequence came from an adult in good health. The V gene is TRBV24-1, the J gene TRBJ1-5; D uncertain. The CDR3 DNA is TGTGCCACCTCCGGTGGACGGTTAGAGCCCCAGCATTTT. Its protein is CATSGGRLEPQHF.